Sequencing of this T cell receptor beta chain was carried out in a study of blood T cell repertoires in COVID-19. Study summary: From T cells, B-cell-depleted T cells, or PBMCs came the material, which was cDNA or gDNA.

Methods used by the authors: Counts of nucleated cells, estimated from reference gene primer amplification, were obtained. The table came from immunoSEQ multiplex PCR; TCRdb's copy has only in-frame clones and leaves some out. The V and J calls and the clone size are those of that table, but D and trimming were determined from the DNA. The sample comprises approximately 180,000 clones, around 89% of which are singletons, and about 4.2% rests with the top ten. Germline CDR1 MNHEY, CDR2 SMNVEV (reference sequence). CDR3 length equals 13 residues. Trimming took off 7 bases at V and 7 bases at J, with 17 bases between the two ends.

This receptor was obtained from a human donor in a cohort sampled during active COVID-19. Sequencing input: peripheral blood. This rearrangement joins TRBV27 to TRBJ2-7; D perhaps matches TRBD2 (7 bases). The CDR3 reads CASTGGLAQEQYF. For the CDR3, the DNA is TGTGCCAGCACCGGGGGGCTAGCGCAAGAGCAGTACTTC.